This T cell receptor beta chain came from a study of blood T cell repertoires in COVID-19. Study as a whole: The samples span acute and convalescent COVID-19 from the United States, Italy and Spain. The analysed material was cDNA or gDNA that came from T cells, B-cell-depleted T cells, or PBMCs.

Original processing methods: Researchers report that nucleated cell counts were estimated from reference gene primer amplification. Libraries were prepared by immunoSEQ multiplex PCR; TCRdb keeps only in-frame clonotypes and omits some of them. For V, J and clone size, that table is used; D and trimming come from the DNA. The table records some 150,000 clones, more than 65% of them present only once. CDR1 and CDR2 (germline): SGHDT, YYEEEE. With 3 bases removed from V and 3 bases from J, the gap between germline ends came to 15 bases. The CDR3 is 15 residues long. This sequence joins TRBV5-6 and TRBJ1-2; D is perhaps TRBD1 (5 bases). This TCR came from a woman in her fifties or sixties in a cohort sampled during active or convalescent COVID-19. The sequenced sample consisted of peripheral blood. The CDR3 DNA follows: TGTGCCAGCAGCTCCGGGCAGGGTCTGGACTATGGCTACACCTTC. Translating gives CASSSGQGLDYGYTF.